One sample yielded the 9 T cell receptor beta chains listed below, sequenced in a study of response to subunit inactivated influenza vaccine. TCRdb re-derived calls from the RT-PCR reads in MiXCR, one entry per CDR3 protein. The sample has roughly 190,000 distinct CDR3 sequences, approximately 12% seen once. This same sample was also part of a study on T cells expressing NK-cell markers. Turning to that study: With UMIs, 5'RACE template switching was used to make TCR beta cDNA.

Here the sequenced sample was CD8+ T cells sorted from PBMCs, taken 11 to 12 days after vaccination. The source is a man in his forties or fifties who received an inactivated influenza vaccine.

This clonotype was counted between two and nine times. The rearrangement joins TRBV7-9 to TRBJ2-2; weak D call: TRBD2 (6 bases). The CDR3 has 15 amino acids. Trimming shortened V by 1 base and J by 4 bases, and 10 bases separated the two germline ends. Germline CDR1 SEHNR, CDR2 FQNEAQ (reference sequence). The CDR3 DNA reads TGTGCCAGCAGCTTAGTGCGGGGATTCACCGGGGAGCTGTTTTTT. Translating gives CASSLVRGFTGELFF. The entire variable domain, with the rest obtained from reference TRBV7-9 and TRBJ2-2, is as follows: DTGVSQNPRHKITKRGQNVTFRCDPISEHNRLYWYRQTLGQGPEFLTYFQNEAQLEKSRLLSDRFSAERPKGSFSTLEIQRTEQGDSAMYLCASSLVRGFTGELFFGEGSRLTVL.

This chain uses TRBV6-2 or TRBV6-3 with TRBJ2-7; 10 bases align to TRBD2. V was clipped by 7 bases and J by 6 bases; unmatched bases: 6. The germline V gene has CDR1 MNHEY and CDR2 SVGEGT. The CDR3 length is 13 residues. The CDR3 DNA sequence: TGTGCCAGCAACGAGCGGGAGGGCACCGAGCAGTACTTC. It is translated as CASNEREGTEQYF.

The chain couples TRBV7-2 to TRBJ1-1; the D gene is possibly TRBD1 (5 bases). The CDR3 loop spans 15 amino acids. Germline CDR1 SGHTA, CDR2 FQGNSA. Trimming removed 3 bases at V and 3 bases at J, with 14 bases between. Here the CDR3 DNA reads TGTGCCAGCAGCTTCGGACGGGGGATTTACACTGAAGCTTTCTTT. Translation gives CASSFGRGIYTEAFF.

The chain is built from TRBV2 and TRBJ2-1; no clear D gene. This CDR3 is built from 12 residues. Germline V lookup: CDR1 SNHLY, CDR2 FYNNEI. The V end lost 3 bases, the J end lost 7 bases, and 7 bases lay between the germline ends. The DNA of the CDR3 is TGTGCCAGCAGTGATGTCTGGAATGAGCAGTTCTTC. It translates to CASSDVWNEQFF.

This clonotype was picked up many times. V usage is TRBV7-6 and J usage is TRBJ2-1; TRBD2 matches 7 bases. Trimming at V came to 4 bases and at J to 7 bases, leaving 10 bases not matched to a gene. Germline CDR1 and CDR2: SGHVS and FNYEAQ. This CDR3 has 15 residues. The CDR3 sequence is CASSSLAEGKNEQFF. The CDR3 nucleotides are TGTGCCAGCAGCTCCCTAGCGGAAGGGAAGAATGAGCAGTTCTTC. Combining the CDR3 with reference TRBV7-6 and TRBJ2-1 gives the whole variable domain GAGVSQSPRYKVTKRGQDVALRCDPISGHVSLYWYRQALGQGPEFLTYFNYEAQQDKSGLPNDRFSAERPEGSISTLTIQRTEQRDSAMYRCASSSLAEGKNEQFFGPGTRLTVL.

The chain employs TRBV7-2 and TRBJ2-1; no reliable D call. Germline V gene sequence: CDR1 SGHTA, CDR2 FQGNSA. The CDR3 has 15 amino acids. The germline V and J ends were trimmed by 4 bases and 2 bases, with 12 bases remaining between them. For the CDR3, the DNA is TGTGCCAGCAGCTCCCGGACGGAGACCTACAATGAGCAGTTCTTC. This sequence encodes CASSSRTETYNEQFF.

A few counts support this clonotype. The rearrangement uses TRBV7-8 and TRBJ2-3, with TRBD2 identical over 11 bases. CDR1 and CDR2 from the germline V gene are SGHVS and FQNEAQ. CDR3 length: 15 amino acids. Trimming removed 5 bases from V and 3 bases from J; junction bases left unmatched: 4. The CDR3 spells CASSAGTSGTDTQYF. As DNA, the CDR3 is TGTGCCAGCAGCGCCGGGACTAGCGGAACAGATACGCAGTATTTT.

The genes are TRBV27 and TRBJ2-6; TRBD1 matches 7 bases. Germline V gives CDR1 MNHEY, CDR2 SMNVEV (reference sequence). The trim removed 5 bases at V and 2 bases at J, leaving 9 bases unmatched. The CDR3 has 17 residues. CDR3: CASSQTLQGAGANVLTF. CDR3 DNA: TGTGCCAGCAGTCAAACTCTCCAGGGGGCTGGGGCCAACGTCCTGACTTTC. Looking up the rest from reference TRBV27 and TRBJ2-6 gives the full variable domain: EAQVTQNPRYLITVTGKKLTVTCSQNMNHEYMSWYRQDPGLGLRQIYYSMNVEVTDKGDVPEGYKVSRKEKRNFPLILESPSPNQTSLYFCASSQTLQGAGANVLTFGAGSRLTVL.

This clonotype was counted a few times. Written as DNA, the CDR3 is TGTGCCAGCAGCTTTCCGGGACTAGCGGGAGTTGGAACCGGGGAGCTGTTTTTT. This encodes CASSFPGLAGVGTGELFF. V is TRBV11-1 and J is TRBJ2-2; TRBD2 matches 14 bases. Germline loops: CDR1 SGHAT, CDR2 FQDESV (reference sequence). The CDR3 has 18 amino acids. V lost 3 bases, J lost 5 bases, and 8 bases stayed unmatched.